The TCR beta chain under discussion was sequenced for a study of blood T cell repertoires in COVID-19. Original data processing: Amplified reference gene primers provided the basis for estimating nucleated cell counts. TCRdb's table, derived via immunoSEQ multiplex PCR, lists solely in-frame clones and lacks some. That table gives V, J and clone size, and the DNA gave D and trimming. The sample lists roughly 220,000 clones, more than 70% occurring once. V was cut by 1 base and J by 0 bases, with 17 bases left in between. The germline V gene has CDR1 SGHDT and CDR2 YYEEEE. The CDR3 totals 17 residues. Participant-given clinical history determined each cohort assignment.

The sequence was obtained from a man aged 30 to 39 with acute COVID-19. V usage is TRBV5-6 and J usage is TRBJ2-7, with D maybe TRBD1 (6 bases). Sequences were obtained from PBMCs or T cells enriched from blood (not recorded which). The CDR3: CASSLWTLQGFSYEQYF. CDR3 bases: TGTGCCAGCAGCTTGTGGACCCTACAGGGATTCTCCTACGAGCAGTACTTC.